The present T cell receptor (beta chain) was sequenced within a study of blood T cell repertoires in COVID-19. On the study more broadly: COVID-19 samples collected from the United States, Italy and Spain covered acute and convalescent phases. Sample material is recorded as cDNA or gDNA derived from T cells, B-cell-depleted T cells, or PBMCs.

This CDR3 spans 13 amino acids. The trim removed 2 bases at V and 8 bases at J, leaving 6 bases unmatched. CDR1 is SGHNT and CDR2 is YYREEE in the germline V gene (reference sequence). In the original processing: Quantification of nucleated cells was approximated via reference gene primer amplification. TCRdb's table, derived via immunoSEQ multiplex PCR, lists solely in-frame clones and lacks some. From that table come the V and J calls and clone size; the DNA was used to work out D and trimming. The sample includes 70,000 to 100,000 clones, about 90% of them seen just once. Those enrolled in Seattle joined during active infection and were followed longitudinally afterward.

Input material: peripheral blood. The chain couples TRBV5-4 to TRBJ1-2; 7 nucleotides align to TRBD1. The sequence came from a man aged 50-59 years with COVID-19, enrolled during active disease. CDR3 amino acids: CASSFTGDNGYTF. As DNA, the CDR3 is TGTGCCAGCAGCTTTACAGGGGATAACGGCTACACCTTC.